These 10 T cell receptor beta chains came from one sample sequenced in a study of blood T cell repertoires in COVID-19. Some clones are missing from TCRdb's copy, which holds only in-frame ones; the method was immunoSEQ multiplex PCR. The data show around 100,000 clones, with 85% seen just once and over 2% held by the top ten. Input material: peripheral blood. The receptors derive from a human donor in a cohort sampled during active COVID-19.

Concerning this clone itself: The same CDR3 is also encoded by other DNA sequences in this sample. The genes are TRBV5-1 and TRBJ1-6, with 7 bases matching TRBD1. Germline V gene data show CDR1 as SGHRS and CDR2 as YFSETQ. V was pared by 3 bases and J by 7 bases, with 7 bases of the junction left unmatched. The CDR3 covers 15 residues. CDR3 DNA sequence: TGCGCCAGCAGCTGGGACGACAGGGAAAATTCACCCCTCCACTTT. It specifies CASSWDDRENSPLHF.

This chain connects TRBV5-1 to TRBJ2-7; TRBD2 aligns across 10 bases. The CDR3 contains 15 residues. The germline V gene has CDR1 SGHRS and CDR2 YFSETQ. The trim removed 3 bases at V and 6 bases at J, leaving 9 bases unmatched. In DNA, the CDR3 is TGCGCCAGCAGCTCACGTACAGGACTAGCGGCCGAGCAGTACTTC. Residues: CASSSRTGLAAEQYF.

The CDR3 sequence is CASSQEGRGGQTRELFF. In nucleotides, the CDR3 is TGCGCCAGCAGCCAAGAGGGGCGGGGGGGCCAGACCAGGGAGCTGTTTTTT. The chain joins TRBV4-1 to TRBJ2-2, with 9 bases aligning to TRBD2. Per the germline V gene, CDR1 is MGHRA and CDR2 is YSYEKL. The CDR3 has 17 amino acids. Trimming removed 0 bases from V and 9 bases from J; junction bases left unmatched: 11.

V gene TRBV7-9 combines with J gene TRBJ2-4; D may be TRBD1 (6 bases). In germline, CDR1 is SEHNR, CDR2 FQNEAQ (reference sequence). V was clipped by 5 bases and J by 6 bases, with 20 bases between them. The CDR3 is 16 amino acids. The CDR3, as DNA: TGTGCCAGCAGCCACGACTCTACACAGGGTTCAAACATTCAGTACTTC. Translated: CASSHDSTQGSNIQYF.

The chain carries TRBV4-3 and TRBJ2-3, with no clear D. There are 15 residues in the CDR3. Germline CDR1 reads LGHNA; CDR2 reads YSLEER. V lost 1 base and J 1 base, leaving 9 bases between the germline ends. CDR3 amino acids: CASSQGATGTDTQYF. DNA of the CDR3: TGCGCCAGCAGCCAAGGGGCGACCGGCACAGATACGCAGTATTTT.

The chain has TRBV19 and TRBJ2-3; TRBD1 matches 7 bases. This CDR3 region has 16 residues. Germline V gene lookup returns CDR1 LNHDA and CDR2 SQIVND (reference sequence). After removal of 5 bases from V and 1 base from J, the junction contained 9 bases not matched to a gene. The CDR3 DNA reads as TGTGCCAGTAGTCCGCACAGGGGTGTGGGCACAGATACGCAGTATTTT. Translation: CASSPHRGVGTDTQYF.

CDR3 in amino acids: CASSSLGGQGGTNEKLFF. DNA for the CDR3: TGTGCCAGCAGTTCCCTGGGGGGACAGGGAGGCACTAATGAAAAACTGTTTTTT. The chain carries TRBV28 and TRBJ1-4; TRBD1 aligns across 9 bases. CDR3 size: 18 residues. In germline, CDR1 is MDHEN, CDR2 SYDVKM. V lost 4 bases to trimming and J lost 2 bases; unmatched junction nucleotides: 11.

The chain uses TRBV4-3 and TRBJ2-1; 8 nucleotides line up with TRBD2. The V gene end was trimmed by 0 bases and the J gene end by 4 bases; junction bases not matched to a gene: 8. Germline values: CDR1 LGHNA, CDR2 YSLEER. The CDR3 is made up of 17 amino acids. The chain's CDR3 is CASSQDLTGGAYNEQFF. For the CDR3, the DNA is TGCGCCAGCAGCCAAGATCTTACCGGGGGGGCATACAATGAGCAGTTCTTC.

The rearrangement joins TRBV5-1 to TRBJ1-2; 10 bases line up with TRBD1. Germline V lookup: CDR1 SGHRS, CDR2 YFSETQ. With 4 bases clipped from V and 4 bases from J, the junction kept 10 bases outside the gene matches. The CDR3 is made up of 16 amino acids. CDR3 sequence (DNA): TGCGCCAGCAGCGCCTCGACAGGGGGCGCTGGCTATGGCTACACCTTC. Amino acids: CASSASTGGAGYGYTF.

The chain recombines TRBV21-1 with TRBJ1-5; the table assigns TRBD1, which was not confirmed against the DNA. TRBV21-1 is classified as a pseudogene. The CDR3 runs to 14 residues. Here the CDR3 DNA reads TGTGCCAGCAGGAGGACAGAAGACAATCAGCCCCAGCATTTT. As protein: CASRRTEDNQPQHF.